The clone carrying this T cell receptor (beta chain) was picked up a small number of times. Regions amplified from RNA transcripts were the TCR beta CDR3 regions. The HTBI primer set served for first-round RT-PCR of the TCR CDR3. One entry per CDR3 protein results from TCRdb running MiXCR on the multiplex PCR reads. Here the sample spans 650,000 to 850,000 distinct CDR3 sequences, over 15% being singletons. Together with thyroid ultrasound, orbital computed tomography, serum thyroxine and TRAb, clinical symptoms were used for diagnoses. This sample was included in a study of T cells in Graves' hyperthyroidism and ophthalmopathy. This CDR3 spans 15 amino acids. With 3 bases removed from V and 8 bases from J, the gap between germline ends came to 17 bases. Germline lookup yields CDR1 SGDLS and CDR2 YYNGEE.

The sample taken for sequencing was blood. The V call is TRBV9, the J call TRBJ2-2; D possibly corresponds to TRBD1 (6 bases). This clonotype originated in a woman aged 45-65 years with Graves' hyperthyroidism that later progressed to Graves' ophthalmopathy. CDR3 in amino acids: CASSAHRDLVGELFF. In DNA, the CDR3 is TGTGCCAGCAGCGCCCACAGGGACCTGGTGGGGGAGCTGTTTTTT. Together with reference TRBV9 and TRBJ2-2, the CDR3 gives the full variable domain: DSGVTQTPKHLITATGQRVTLRCSPRSGDLSVYWYQQSLDQGLQFLIQYYNGEERAKGNILERFSAQQFPDLHSELNLSSLELGDSALYFCASSAHRDLVGELFFGEGSRLTVL.